The 20 T cell receptor beta chains presented below share a single source sample, sequenced in a study of cytomegalovirus exposure and HLA in healthy donors. With 60 Vbeta and 13 Jbeta primers, the PCR was carried out. This table comes from immunoSEQ multiplex PCR, and its TCRdb copy is limited to in-frame clones, with some not included. The repertoire holds roughly 150,000 clones, with about 88% as singletons. The sequenced sample consisted of PBMCs. These receptors all stem from a man in his thirties or forties in good health and CMV-seropositive.

The V gene is TRBV28, the J gene TRBJ2-7; D unresolved. Trimming pared 8 bases from V and 6 bases from J, leaving 5 bases between. Germline CDR1 reads MDHEN; CDR2 reads SYDVKM. This CDR3 is built from 9 residues. The CDR3 coding sequence is TGTGCCAGCGGAGTCGAGCAGTACTTC. Its protein product is CASGVEQYF.

The chain combines TRBV7-9 with TRBJ2-4, with TRBD2 identical over 7 bases. The CDR3 consists of 13 residues. V lost 3 bases and J lost 9; bases outside the gene matches: 5. Germline-derived CDR1 and CDR2 are SEHNR and FQNEAQ (reference sequence). For the CDR3, the DNA is TGTGCCAGCAGCTTCCCGGGGAGGGCCATTCAGTACTTC. Translated, it gives CASSFPGRAIQYF. The full variable domain, its missing parts supplied by reference TRBV7-9 and TRBJ2-4, is DTGVSQNPRHKITKRGQNVTFRCDPISEHNRLYWYRQTLGQGPEFLTYFQNEAQLEKSRLLSDRFSAERPKGSFSTLEIQRTEQGDSAMYLCASSFPGRAIQYFGAGTRLSVL.

The V call is TRBV6-5, the J call TRBJ1-1; a weak D match, TRBD1 (6 bases). Germline CDR1 reads MNHEY; CDR2 reads SVGAGI. This CDR3 spans 14 amino acids. Trimming removed 0 bases from V and 1 base from J, with 6 bases in between. CDR3 region: CASSYSDRNTEAFF. CDR3 nucleotides: TGTGCCAGCAGTTACTCGGACAGGAACACTGAAGCTTTCTTT.

This sequence joins TRBV10-2 and TRBJ2-2; D possibly corresponds to TRBD2 (6 bases). This CDR3 spans 13 amino acids. The V end was cut by 8 bases, the J end by 4 bases, with 11 bases between. The germline V gene has CDR1 WSHSY and CDR2 SAAADI. The CDR3 nucleotides read TGCGCCAGCGGGGCGGGGTTCACCGGGGAGCTGTTTTTT. It encodes CASGAGFTGELFF.

The chain uses TRBV7-2 and TRBJ2-1, with TRBD2 identical over 11 bases. CDR1 is SGHTA and CDR2 is FQGNSA in the germline V gene. The length of the CDR3 is 15 residues. Trimming at V came to 8 bases and at J to 4 bases, leaving 7 bases not matched to a gene. The CDR3 nucleotides are TGTGCCAGCGCTCAGGGGACTAGCGGATACAATGAGCAGTTCTTC. Encoded protein: CASAQGTSGYNEQFF.

The rearrangement joins TRBV7-2 to TRBJ2-3, with 14 positions matching TRBD2. The germline V gene encodes CDR1 SGHTA and CDR2 FQGNSA. V shed 2 bases and J 7 bases; nucleotides not matched to a gene: 11. The CDR3 extends over 18 amino acids. CDR3 in amino acids: CASSLYPGLAGDKHTQYF. CDR3 in DNA: TGTGCCAGCAGCTTATATCCGGGACTAGCGGGAGACAAACATACGCAGTATTTT.

This clone was counted once. V and J are TRBV7-2 and TRBJ1-2, with D uncertain. Germline CDR1 SGHTA, CDR2 FQGNSA. The CDR3 spans 17 residues. V was pared by 1 base and J by 3 bases, with 18 bases between. In nucleotides, the CDR3 is TGTGCCAGCAGCTTAGGCCCTCGTGGAGGGTCTGACTATGGCTACACCTTC. Translation gives CASSLGPRGGSDYGYTF.

Notes on this clone: One end of the junction does not line up with germline, which may come from a read error. CDR3 in amino acids: CACSLSFGTPSHEQYF. Here the CDR3 DNA reads TGTGCCTGCAGTTTGAGCTTCGGGACTCCCTCTCACGAGCAGTACTTC. The chain employs TRBV27 and TRBJ2-7, with TRBD2 as a possible D gene (6 bases). The germline gives CDR1 MNHEY, CDR2 SMNVEV (reference sequence). The CDR3 extends over 16 amino acids.

This chain uses TRBV5-1 with TRBJ2-7; 16 nucleotides match TRBD2. The CDR3 runs to 15 residues. Per germline, CDR1 SGHRS and CDR2 YFSETQ. The V gene end was trimmed by 4 bases and the J gene end by 4 bases; junction bases not matched to a gene: 2. The CDR3 DNA sequence: TGCGCCAGCAGCCCGGGACTAGCGGGAGGGTACGAGCAGTACTTC. Protein sequence: CASSPGLAGGYEQYF.

J is TRBJ2-5 and V is TRBV7-9, with TRBD1 matching 8 bases. This CDR3 has 16 residues. The ends lost 3 bases at V and 5 bases at J; junction bases unmatched: 11. The V gene's germline CDR1 is SEHNR and CDR2 FQNEAQ (reference sequence). The CDR3 is CASSFSGGWQRETQYF. CDR3 DNA sequence: TGTGCCAGCAGCTTCTCAGGGGGCTGGCAACGGGAGACCCAGTACTTC.

This clone was seen once. The chain links TRBV7-9 to TRBJ1-3, with D possibly matching TRBD1 (6 bases). The germline V and J ends were trimmed by 5 bases and 0 bases, with 23 bases remaining between them. The V gene's germline CDR1 is SEHNR and CDR2 FQNEAQ (reference sequence). The CDR3 length is 19 residues. The CDR3 loop reads CASSHASTKGTPSGNTIYF. CDR3 bases: TGTGCCAGCAGCCATGCGAGTACCAAAGGGACACCCTCTGGAAACACCATATATTTT.

This clone was picked up a small number of times. The gene calls are TRBV7-9 and TRBJ1-1, with a weak D call TRBD1 (5 bases). V lost 6 bases, J lost 1 base, and 12 bases lay in between. The CDR3 consists of 14 residues. The germline V gene encodes CDR1 SEHNR and CDR2 FQNEAQ (reference sequence). In nucleotides, the CDR3 is TGTGCCAGCAGACTCCTGGGGCAGAACACTGAAGCTTTCTTT. It specifies CASRLLGQNTEAFF.

The gene calls are TRBV7-9 and TRBJ2-1; 8 positions match TRBD2. J was trimmed by 1 base and V by 4 bases; bases with no gene match: 3. The CDR3 is 15 amino acids. Germline V gene lookup returns CDR1 SEHNR and CDR2 FQNEAQ (reference sequence). The CDR3 reads CASSSAGASYNEQFF. The CDR3 DNA sequence: TGTGCCAGCAGCTCAGCGGGGGCTTCCTACAATGAGCAGTTCTTC. The complete variable domain, with remaining parts taken from reference TRBV7-9 and TRBJ2-1, reads DTGVSQNPRHKITKRGQNVTFRCDPISEHNRLYWYRQTLGQGPEFLTYFQNEAQLEKSRLLSDRFSAERPKGSFSTLEIQRTEQGDSAMYLCASSSAGASYNEQFFGPGTRLTVL.

The chain uses TRBV11-1 and TRBJ2-6; 9 bases agree with TRBD1. This CDR3 is 17 amino acids long. CDR1 is SGHAT, CDR2 FQDESV, per germline (reference sequence). J gave up 1 base and V 5 bases, and 6 bases lay outside the gene matches. The CDR3 loop reads CASSRDRAPSGANVLTF. As DNA, the CDR3 is TGTGCCAGCAGCCGGGACAGGGCGCCATCTGGGGCCAACGTCCTGACTTTC.

The chain has TRBV7-9 and TRBJ1-2; no clear D gene. Germline-derived CDR1 and CDR2 are SEHNR and FQNEAQ (reference sequence). The CDR3 sequence is 15 residues long. V was pared by 5 bases and J by 2 bases, with 15 bases between. The CDR3 DNA reads as TGTGCCAGCAGCCCCCGGGTGGCAGCAAACTATGGCTACACCTTC. Its translation: CASSPRVAANYGYTF. Full variable domain (remainder filled in from reference TRBV7-9 and TRBJ1-2): DTGVSQNPRHKITKRGQNVTFRCDPISEHNRLYWYRQTLGQGPEFLTYFQNEAQLEKSRLLSDRFSAERPKGSFSTLEIQRTEQGDSAMYLCASSPRVAANYGYTFGSGTRLTVV.

V usage is TRBV2 and J usage is TRBJ1-5; TRBD1 aligns across 10 bases. The CDR3 is 15 residues long. The germline V gene encodes CDR1 SNHLY and CDR2 FYNNEI. V shed 5 bases, J shed 2 bases, and the junction held 3 bases outside the gene matches. CDR3 sequence (DNA): TGTGCCAGCAGTAAGACAGGGGGCGGCAATCAGCCCCAGCATTTT. It yields the protein CASSKTGGGNQPQHF.

The CDR3 DNA sequence: TGTGCCTGGAGTGCCGCGGTTGGGACAGGTTTAAATCAGCCCCAGCATTTT. Translated: CAWSAAVGTGLNQPQHF. V is TRBV30 and J is TRBJ1-5; 8 bases are shared with TRBD1. This CDR3 is 17 amino acids long. J was trimmed by 4 bases and V by 1 base; bases with no gene match: 12. Germline CDR1 reads GTSNPN; CDR2 reads SVGIG (reference sequence).

The CDR3: CASSERESTDTQYF. The CDR3 DNA is TGTGCCAGCAGTGAGCGGGAGAGCACAGATACGCAGTATTTT. The rearrangement joins TRBV6-4 to TRBJ2-3, with TRBD2 matching over 7 bases. Unmatched junction bases numbered 0, after V lost 3 bases and J lost 0 bases. Germline V gene data show CDR1 as MRHNA and CDR2 as SNTAGT. The CDR3 runs 14 residues.

This chain connects TRBV7-9 to TRBJ2-1; a possible D gene is TRBD2 (5 bases). CDR1 is SEHNR, CDR2 FQNEAQ, per germline (reference sequence). The V gene lost 1 base and the J gene lost 10 bases, with 14 bases spanning the gap. The CDR3 is 14 residues long. DNA of the CDR3: TGTGCCAGCAGCTTAGGCGGGCTAGACGGCGAGCAGTTCTTC. Protein sequence: CASSLGGLDGEQFF.

CDR3 nucleotide sequence: TGTGCCAGCAGACTAGCGGGAGAGACCCAGTACTTC. Translated, it gives CASRLAGETQYF. V and J are TRBV6-6 and TRBJ2-5, with 9 bases fitting TRBD2. CDR1 and CDR2 from the germline V gene are MNHNY and SVGAGI (reference sequence). This CDR3 comprises 12 residues. Germline trimming cut 6 bases from V and 4 bases from J; bases unmatched to any gene: 0.